Listed here are 15 T cell receptor beta chains from one sample, sequenced in a study of cytomegalovirus exposure and HLA in healthy donors. This PCR relied on a set of 60 Vbeta primers and 13 Jbeta primers. Repertoires were generated with immunoSEQ multiplex PCR, while TCRdb's copy carries only in-frame clones and drops some. Of approximately 190,000 clones listed, around 82% were seen once; the top ten hold around 0.26%. The sequenced material came from PBMCs. The origin of the receptors is a boy younger than 18 in good health and CMV-seronegative.

In this sample, this clone turned up a few times. V and J are TRBV7-6 and TRBJ2-1, with 11 bases that match TRBD2. CDR1 and CDR2 from the germline V gene are SGHVS and FNYEAQ. This CDR3 contains 17 residues. The V gene end was trimmed by 5 bases and the J gene end by 1 base; junction bases not matched to a gene: 7. For the CDR3, the DNA is TGTGCCAGCAGCCCGACTAGCGGGGACGGGTCCTACAATGAGCAGTTCTTC. Its protein product is CASSPTSGDGSYNEQFF. The variable domain in full, with the rest retrieved from reference TRBV7-6 and TRBJ2-1, is GAGVSQSPRYKVTKRGQDVALRCDPISGHVSLYWYRQALGQGPEFLTYFNYEAQQDKSGLPNDRFSAERPEGSISTLTIQRTEQRDSAMYRCASSPTSGDGSYNEQFFGPGTRLTVL.

The rearrangement joins TRBV10-3 to TRBJ2-7; unclear D gene. The germline V gene encodes CDR1 ENHRY and CDR2 SYGVKD. V was shortened by 8 bases and J by 6 bases, with 11 bases between the two germline ends. CDR3 length: 11 amino acids. Written as DNA, the CDR3 is TGTGCCATCGCTTCTACCTGCGAGCAGTACTTC. Amino acids: CAIASTCEQYF.

The genes are TRBV2 and TRBJ2-7; 11 bases line up with TRBD1. The CDR3 runs to 16 residues. V shed 1 base, J shed 2 bases, and the junction held 4 bases outside the gene matches. Germline loops: CDR1 SNHLY, CDR2 FYNNEI. The CDR3 is CASSEGRDRGAYEQYF. CDR3 sequence (DNA): TGTGCCAGCAGTGAAGGGAGGGACAGGGGGGCCTACGAGCAGTACTTC.

The chain combines TRBV9 with TRBJ2-7; tentatively, D is TRBD2 (6 bases). Between the trimmed V and J ends, which lost 1 base and 2 bases, there was a span of 13 bases. Germline V gives CDR1 SGDLS, CDR2 YYNGEE. The CDR3 runs to 15 residues. Written as DNA, the CDR3 is TGTGCCAGCAGCGTACGAGGGGACTCTACCTACGAGCAGTACTTC. Translation gives CASSVRGDSTYEQYF.

The rearrangement links TRBV2 to TRBJ1-2; D ambiguous. Germline assignment: CDR1 SNHLY and CDR2 FYNNEI. The CDR3 consists of 13 residues. V lost 3 bases and J 7 bases, leaving 12 bases between the germline ends. CDR3 sequence (DNA): TGTGCCAGCAGTGACAAGGCGGCAAGTGGCTACACCTTC. Its protein product is CASSDKAASGYTF.

The chain employs TRBV27 and TRBJ1-4, with a tentative D call TRBD1 (5 bases). Germline V gene sequence: CDR1 MNHEY, CDR2 SMNVEV (reference sequence). CDR3 length equals 14 residues. The V gene lost 6 bases and the J gene lost 7 bases, with 15 bases spanning the gap. This CDR3 is CASSQGGLGEKLFF. CDR3 DNA sequence: TGTGCCAGCAGCCAGGGAGGTTTGGGTGAAAAACTGTTTTTT.

This clone was seen more than once but under ten times. The V and J genes are TRBV5-1 and TRBJ2-5; 8 bases map to TRBD1. Per the germline V gene, CDR1 is SGHRS and CDR2 is YFSETQ. CDR3 size: 17 residues. V was clipped by 4 bases and J by 1 base; unmatched bases: 12. CDR3 region: CASSGLPGQVAQETQYF. In DNA, the CDR3 is TGCGCCAGCAGCGGATTGCCGGGACAGGTAGCCCAAGAGACCCAGTACTTC.

This chain links TRBV19 with TRBJ1-1; D is uncertain. The V and J ends lost 2 bases and 0 bases respectively, with 4 bases between them. CDR1 and CDR2 (germline): LNHDA, SQIVND (reference sequence). This CDR3 is built from 13 residues. The CDR3 DNA reads as TGTGCCAGTAGTATACGTGTGAACACTGAAGCTTTCTTT. Its translation: CASSIRVNTEAFF.

V usage is TRBV7-2 and J usage is TRBJ1-1; D remains unclear. Deletions cut 2 bases from V and 4 bases from J, with 8 bases between. The germline V gene encodes CDR1 SGHTA and CDR2 FQGNSA. This CDR3 is 13 amino acids long. Here the CDR3 reads CASSLSEGTEAFF. DNA of the CDR3: TGTGCCAGCAGCTTAAGTGAGGGCACTGAAGCTTTCTTT.

The chain combines TRBV25-1 with TRBJ2-5; the match to TRBD1 covers 8 bases. V lost 4 bases to trimming and J lost 2 bases; unmatched junction nucleotides: 9. This CDR3 spans 16 amino acids. Looked up from germline, CDR1 is MGHDK and CDR2 is SYGVNS. CDR3 DNA: TGTGCCAGCAGTGCCGGACAGGGTTCTCCTCAAGAGACCCAGTACTTC. It codes for CASSAGQGSPQETQYF.

The chain joins TRBV30 to TRBJ1-2, with TRBD1 matching 7 bases. Germline-derived CDR1 and CDR2 are GTSNPN and SVGIG (reference sequence). The trim removed 2 bases at V and 5 bases at J, leaving 8 bases unmatched. This CDR3 has 14 residues. The CDR3, as DNA: TGTGCCTGGAGTCCGATACAGGGGAGATATGGCTACACCTTC. Its protein is CAWSPIQGRYGYTF.

The chain employs TRBV27 and TRBJ2-7; 7 bases agree with TRBD1. Germline V lookup: CDR1 MNHEY, CDR2 SMNVEV (reference sequence). With 5 bases clipped from V and 2 bases from J, the junction kept 9 bases outside the gene matches. The CDR3 length is 15 residues. As DNA, the CDR3 is TGTGCCAGCAGTCACGGACAGGTGACACCCTACGAGCAGTACTTC. It is translated as CASSHGQVTPYEQYF.

The gene calls are TRBV19 and TRBJ1-1; 8 nucleotides agree with TRBD1. Per germline, CDR1 LNHDA and CDR2 SQIVND (reference sequence). Trimming cost V 5 bases and J 2 bases; bases outside gene matches: 16. The CDR3 is 18 residues long. CDR3 sequence reads: CASSYPGGRGRINTEAFF. CDR3 sequence (DNA): TGTGCCAGTAGTTACCCCGGGGGCAGGGGGCGTATAAACACTGAAGCTTTCTTT. Together with reference TRBV19 and TRBJ1-1, the CDR3 gives the full variable domain: DGGITQSPKYLFRKEGQNVTLSCEQNLNHDAMYWYRQDPGQGLRLIYYSQIVNDFQKGDIAEGYSVSREKKESFPLTVTSAQKNPTAFYLCASSYPGGRGRINTEAFFGQGTRLTVV.

This sequence joins TRBV27 and TRBJ2-3, with D perhaps matching TRBD1 (6 bases). CDR1 is MNHEY and CDR2 is SMNVEV in the germline V gene (reference sequence). The CDR3 covers 15 residues. Trimming shortened V by 2 bases and J by 2 bases, and 11 bases separated the two germline ends. The CDR3 nucleotides are TGTGCCAGCAGTTTAGCTACAGGGACCACAGATACGCAGTATTTT. Amino acid sequence: CASSLATGTTDTQYF.

The genes are TRBV9 and TRBJ2-2; D perhaps matches TRBD1 (6 bases). There are 17 residues in the CDR3. Germline CDR1 reads SGDLS; CDR2 reads YYNGEE. The V and J ends lost 3 bases and 2 bases respectively, with 17 bases between them. CDR3 sequence (DNA): TGTGCCAGCAGCGCTAGCCCACAGGGCCCCAACACCGGGGAGCTGTTTTTT. Protein sequence: CASSASPQGPNTGELFF.